The 16 T cell receptor beta chains reported below all come from one sample, sequenced in a study of T cell responses to AZD1222 COVID-19 vaccine. The repertoire was sequenced with immunoSEQ multiplex PCR; TCRdb's copy has only in-frame clones and lacks some. The sample includes 88,000 or so clones, around nine tenths of them seen just once. The sample was peripheral blood, taken on day 0 of AZD1222 vaccination. These receptors all come from an adult in good health.

The J gene is TRBJ2-6, the V gene TRBV27; a possible D gene is TRBD2 (7 bases). Trimming shortened V by 6 bases and J by 2 bases, and 11 bases separated the two germline ends. The V gene's germline CDR1 is MNHEY and CDR2 SMNVEV (reference sequence). CDR3 size: 15 residues. DNA for the CDR3: TGTGCCAGCAGAGGGGGGGATACTGGGGCCAACGTCCTGACTTTC. Amino acids: CASRGGDTGANVLTF.

The V gene is TRBV12-5, the J gene TRBJ1-4; maybe TRBD1 (5 bases). Trimming removed 0 bases at V and 4 bases at J, with 12 bases between. This CDR3 is 16 amino acids long. Germline assignment: CDR1 LGHNT and CDR2 FRNRAP. As DNA, the CDR3 is TGTGCTAGTGGTTTGGTACGGGGGGATTTTAATGAAAAACTGTTTTTT. It codes for CASGLVRGDFNEKLFF.

V and J are TRBV6-6 and TRBJ2-3, with D possibly TRBD2 on 5 matching bases. This CDR3 is built from 14 residues. The V end lost 5 bases, the J end lost 0 bases, and 9 bases lay between the germline ends. Germline V gene data show CDR1 as MNHNY and CDR2 as SVGAGI (reference sequence). The CDR3 coding sequence is TGTGCCAGCAGTCCAGAGCGGAGCACAGATACGCAGTATTTT. Translated, it gives CASSPERSTDTQYF.

This clone was detected a few times. J is TRBJ1-5 and V is TRBV4-1; D perhaps matches TRBD1 (5 bases). Germline V gene lookup returns CDR1 MGHRA and CDR2 YSYEKL. The CDR3 length is 20 residues. The V end was cut by 0 bases, the J end by 1 base, with 22 bases between. The CDR3 bases are TGCGCCAGCAGCCAAGACCAACCGGGGCTTCCCGTAGGGAGCAATCAGCCCCAGCATTTT. Protein product: CASSQDQPGLPVGSNQPQHF.

This rearrangement joins TRBV7-3 to TRBJ2-2; D is unclear. Germline V lookup: CDR1 SGHTA, CDR2 FQGTGA. The CDR3 runs 12 residues. V was pared by 6 bases and J by 7 bases, with 9 bases between. CDR3 protein: CASSQTGGELFF. The CDR3 DNA follows: TGTGCCAGCAGTCAGACTGGCGGGGAGCTGTTTTTT.

This chain uses TRBV19 with TRBJ2-3, with 8 bases aligning to TRBD1. The CDR3 runs 13 residues. Germline values: CDR1 LNHDA, CDR2 SQIVND (reference sequence). V shed 5 bases, J shed 6 bases, and the junction held 4 bases outside the gene matches. CDR3 sequence reads: CASSGWTGDTQYF. In DNA form, the CDR3 reads TGTGCCAGTAGTGGCTGGACAGGGGATACGCAGTATTTT.

The chain joins TRBV5-8 to TRBJ1-1; D gene uncertain. The V and J ends lost 4 bases and 2 bases respectively, with 9 bases between them. The length of the CDR3 is 13 residues. Germline V gene lookup returns CDR1 SGHTS and CDR2 YDEGEE. The CDR3 is CASSMTVNTEAFF. CDR3 nucleotides: TGTGCCAGCAGCATGACCGTCAACACTGAAGCTTTCTTT. The full variable domain, rest sourced from reference TRBV5-8 and TRBJ1-1, is EAGVTQSPTHLIKTRGQQATLRCSPISGHTSVYWYQQALGLGLQFLLWYDEGEERNRGNFPPRFSGRQFPNYSSELNVNALELEDSALYLCASSMTVNTEAFFGQGTRLTVV.

J is TRBJ1-1 and V is TRBV5-1, with 9 bases lining up with TRBD1. There are 22 residues in the CDR3. Germline CDR1 reads SGHRS; CDR2 reads YFSETQ. The J segment lost 6 bases and the V segment lost 2 bases, leaving 29 bases of the junction unmatched. The CDR3 loop is CASSFEPTVTLWGQGRGAEAFF. CDR3 bases: TGCGCCAGCAGCTTCGAACCTACTGTAACATTGTGGGGACAGGGAAGGGGCGCTGAAGCTTTCTTT. The variable domain in full, completed from reference TRBV5-1 and TRBJ1-1, reads KAGVTQTPRYLIKTRGQQVTLSCSPISGHRSVSWYQQTPGQGLQFLFEYFSETQRNKGNFPGRFSGRQFSNSRSEMNVSTLELGDSALYLCASSFEPTVTLWGQGRGAEAFFGQGTRLTVV.

J is TRBJ1-5 and V is TRBV6-1; no clear D. Trimming pared 0 bases from V and 0 bases from J, leaving 9 bases between. CDR3 length: 16 residues. Germline loops: CDR1 MNHNS, CDR2 SASEGT. The CDR3 spells CASSEAGRFSNQPQHF. CDR3 bases: TGTGCCAGCAGTGAAGCGGGCAGGTTTAGCAATCAGCCCCAGCATTTT.

The CDR3 region is CASSVEGADYGYTF. CDR3 nucleotide sequence: TGTGCCAGCAGCGTAGAGGGGGCGGACTATGGCTACACCTTC. This chain uses TRBV9 with TRBJ1-2, with 7 bases aligning to TRBD1. The germline gives CDR1 SGDLS, CDR2 YYNGEE. Trimming took 0 bases from V and 3 from J; bases not matched to a gene: 2. This CDR3 is 14 amino acids long.

The rearrangement links TRBV15 to TRBJ1-5; D is uncertain. Germline CDR1 and CDR2: LNHNV and YYDKDF (reference sequence). The V and J ends lost 0 bases and 4 bases respectively, with 10 bases between them. The CDR3 length is 15 residues. The CDR3 DNA sequence: TGTGCCACCAGCAGAGAAGTACGGGGTAATCAGCCCCAGCATTTT. This encodes CATSREVRGNQPQHF.

The chain recombines TRBV3-1 (or the pseudogene TRBV3-2) with TRBJ1-4; 8 bases agree with TRBD1. Germline CDR1 LGHDT, CDR2 YNNKEL (reference sequence). Trimming at V came to 3 bases and at J to 7 bases, leaving 7 bases not matched to a gene. The CDR3 sequence is 15 residues long. This CDR3 is CASSQDRVHGEKLFF. CDR3 in DNA: TGTGCCAGCAGCCAGGACAGGGTGCATGGTGAAAAACTGTTTTTT.

The chain recombines TRBV30 with TRBJ2-7, with 8 bases identical to TRBD1. The J segment lost 2 bases and the V segment lost 0 bases, leaving 3 bases of the junction unmatched. Germline V CDR1 and CDR2: GTSNPN, SVGIG (reference sequence). CDR3 size: 14 residues. The CDR3 loop reads CAWSVETGAYEQYF. CDR3 in DNA: TGTGCCTGGAGTGTCGAGACAGGGGCCTACGAGCAGTACTTC.

This chain uses TRBV5-1 with TRBJ1-1, with D unresolved. Trimming stripped 4 bases from V and 1 base from J, with 20 bases between. The CDR3 is 17 residues long. Per germline, CDR1 SGHRS and CDR2 YFSETQ. DNA of the CDR3: TGCGCCAGCAGCCAGGAAGGGCAGAGCAATGGGAACACTGAAGCTTTCTTT. As protein: CASSQEGQSNGNTEAFF.

The chain links TRBV9 to TRBJ1-2; the D gene is possibly TRBD1 (5 bases). V lost 3 bases and J 8 bases, leaving 20 bases between the germline ends. Per germline, CDR1 SGDLS and CDR2 YYNGEE. This CDR3 comprises 15 residues. In DNA form, the CDR3 reads TGTGCCAGCAGCGCCGCTCTAACAGGTTTTAACGGCTACACCTTC. This encodes CASSAALTGFNGYTF.

This chain uses TRBV27 with TRBJ2-2; D ambiguous. CDR1 MNHEY and CDR2 SMNVEV come from the germline V gene (reference sequence). The CDR3 sequence is 16 residues long. Trimming took off 3 bases at V and 4 bases at J, with 15 bases between the two ends. This chain's CDR3 is CASSFVVSLGTGELFF. The CDR3 DNA sequence: TGTGCCAGCAGTTTCGTGGTTAGCCTCGGCACCGGGGAGCTGTTTTTT.